This record concerns one TCR beta chain sequence. Its cognate antigen has yet to be identified. Nothing much larger sits one base from this clone, and base qualities are not available. The sample is drawn from a study of sequential checkpoint blockade in melanoma (dated by TCRdb to the late 2010s). General notes on the study: Patients were assigned by 1:1 randomization to either first-line nivolumab followed by ipilimumab (arm A) or ipilimumab followed by nivolumab (arm B). Maintenance nivolumab was given following each of the two trial sequences.

The germline V gene provides CDR1 SGHAT and CDR2 FQNNGV. Its CDR3 holds 16 amino acids, cysteine through phenylalanine. The DNA shown is the 48-base CDR3, in frame from base 1. The V end gives up 5 bases and the J end 4 bases, leaving 12 bases in the junction not matched to a gene. The immunoSEQ Assay was used to immunosequence TCRbeta CDR3 regions from genomic DNA. Before high-throughput sequencing, the genomic DNA was amplified using bias-controlled multiplex PCR. In the source study's methods: To quantify the absolute abundance of each unique TCRbeta CDR3 region, the sequences were collapsed and filtered. Clonality, defined as 1 minus Pielou's evenness, was calculated using only productive rearrangements. A previously published method was used to identify clones with significantly greater frequencies in on-treatment samples than in baseline samples. Here the immuneACCESS table is served through TCRdb, limited to in-frame sequences with V and J called. Missing clones are a known gap in these copies; in checked studies unresolved V genes cover under half, and the rest lacks a known reason. That table supplies the V and J calls and clone size; D and trimming were determined from the DNA. In this sample the table shows 35,000 to 40,000 clones, over 75% of which occur a single time. 9.5% to 15% of the sample belongs to the ten largest clones.

The sample's treatment or condition label is to be understood as: randomized to nivolumab then ipilimumab (arm A) or the reverse (arm B). Prior DNA-damaging chemotherapy had not been received by any trial patient. On a FACS Aria II flow cytometer, live CD3+CD8+ cells that were negative for CD19 and CD56 were sorted from thawed PBMCs. Samples came from patients with melanoma in CheckMate 064, a randomized, open-label phase II trial of sequential checkpoint blockade. Peripheral blood mononuclear cells were obtained through leukapheresis, purified using Ficoll-Paque, and frozen in human serum containing roughly 10% DMSO. Right after sorting, the blood CD3+CD8+ cells were verified to be >98% pure, and DNA extraction followed. On the study overall, not on this receptor specifically: Validation of the response-prediction model combining TCR metrics and mutation burden is needed in larger, independent patient cohorts.

Sample: CD8+ T cells sorted from blood (inferred from file names), taken from a patient given nivolumab and ipilimumab in sequence. The source of this sequence is a human donor with melanoma. Here the chain combines TRBV11-2 and TRBJ2-7, with 9 bases in between that match TRBD2. The CDR3 here reads CASSLPGVSGSYEQYF. The bases are TGTGCCAGCAGCCTCCCCGGGGTTAGCGGGAGTTACGAGCAGTACTTC.